The 14 T cell receptor beta chains below were found in one sample sequenced in a study of identical twins' blood T cells. From the 5' RACE reads, TCRdb called clonotypes with MiXCR, one entry per CDR3 protein. The sample carries a few hundred thousand distinct CDR3 sequences, roughly 28% recorded once. The sequenced sample consisted of PBMCs. Receptors originate from a woman aged 18-49 years in good health.

This sequence joins TRBV20-1 and TRBJ1-2, with TRBD1 matching over 7 bases. V shed 8 bases, J shed 7 bases, and the junction held 13 bases outside the gene matches. In germline, CDR1 is DFQATT, CDR2 SNEGSKA (reference sequence). The CDR3 loop spans 13 amino acids. The DNA for the CDR3 is TGCAGTTCTCCCGTGACAGGGAATCTTGGCTACACCTTC. Protein product: CSSPVTGNLGYTF.

The chain couples TRBV12-3 or TRBV12-4 to TRBJ1-1; maybe TRBD1 (6 bases). V lost 7 bases to trimming and J lost 8 bases, with 38 bases between them. The CDR3 has 20 amino acids. In nucleotides, the CDR3 is TGTGCCAGCAACCTCCTAACAGGGTGGTTGGACGGTGGGGGAAAAAAAGAAGCTTTCTTT. This translates into CASNLLTGWLDGGGKKEAFF.

The chain recombines TRBV20-1 with TRBJ2-7; TRBD2 matches at 12 bases. The CDR3 is 15 amino acids. After removal of 6 bases from V and 5 bases from J, the junction contained 11 bases not matched to a gene. CDR1 and CDR2 from the germline V gene are DFQATT and SNEGSKA (reference sequence). The CDR3 reads CSASQTSGRGDEQYF. The CDR3 DNA reads as TGCAGTGCGTCACAGACTAGCGGGAGAGGGGACGAGCAGTACTTC.

This clonotype was recorded many times. The chain employs TRBV29-1 and TRBJ1-4; no definite D call. The germline gives CDR1 SQVTM, CDR2 ANQGSEA. The CDR3 consists of 12 residues. With 6 bases removed from V and 7 bases from J, the gap between germline ends came to 12 bases. This CDR3 is CSVHFGSEKLFF. The CDR3 region has the DNA TGCAGCGTCCATTTTGGGAGTGAAAAACTGTTTTTT.

This clonotype was counted a few times. The genes are TRBV28 and TRBJ1-1; TRBD1 matches 9 bases. Germline CDR1 reads MDHEN; CDR2 reads SYDVKM. V lost 5 bases and J lost 3; bases outside the gene matches: 10. This CDR3 region has 16 residues. The CDR3 region is CASSPLGTGPDTEAFF. Here the CDR3 DNA reads TGTGCCAGCAGTCCACTCGGGACAGGGCCGGACACTGAAGCTTTCTTT.

The rearrangement uses TRBV7-2 and TRBJ2-7; the D call may be TRBD1 or TRBD2 (5 bases each). Germline V lookup: CDR1 SGHTA, CDR2 FQGNSA. The CDR3 sequence is 19 residues long. Deletions cut 2 bases from V and 2 bases from J, with 25 bases between. DNA for the CDR3: TGTGCCAGCAGCTTAAGGTTTCAGGGTGGGGGATCCATCGCCTACGAGCAGTACTTC. It specifies CASSLRFQGGGSIAYEQYF.

This clonotype has a count of ten or more. This CDR3 is CSVIGHPNQPQHF. As DNA, the CDR3 is TGCAGCGTAATTGGACACCCAAATCAGCCCCAGCATTTT. The rearrangement joins TRBV29-1 to TRBJ1-5, with a tentative D call TRBD1 (5 bases). CDR3 length: 13 amino acids. Germline-derived CDR1 and CDR2 are SQVTM and ANQGSEA. The V and J ends lost 6 bases and 4 bases respectively, with 13 bases between them.

The chain recombines TRBV11-1 with TRBJ1-2, with TRBD1 matching 8 bases. Germline CDR1 and CDR2: SGHAT and FQDESV (reference sequence). This CDR3 is built from 14 residues. After removal of 7 bases from V and 4 bases from J, the junction contained 8 bases not matched to a gene. As DNA, the CDR3 is TGTGCCAGCAACGTACAGGGGGGAAGCTATGGCTACACCTTC. It is translated as CASNVQGGSYGYTF.

V usage is TRBV3-1 and J usage is TRBJ2-7; D perhaps matches TRBD1 (5 bases). The ends were cut back, 2 bases at V and 5 bases at J, with 13 bases in the middle. Germline V lookup: CDR1 LGHDT, CDR2 YNNKEL (reference sequence). The CDR3 totals 14 residues. The CDR3 region has the DNA TGTGCCAGCAGCCAATTTTTAGACAGCCACGAGCAGTACTTC. Translation gives CASSQFLDSHEQYF.

As for this clonotype: Since a much larger clone is just one base distant, this may be a read error. V and J are TRBV2 and TRBJ1-2; perhaps TRBD1 as D (5 bases). This CDR3 has 13 residues. The germline CDR1 and CDR2 sequences are SNHLY and FYNNEI. CDR3 region: CASSEGPRYGHTF. The CDR3 bases are TGTGCCAGCAGTGAGGGGCCCAGGTATGGCCACACCTTC.

The chain links TRBV5-1 to TRBJ1-1, with 8 bases matching TRBD1. Germline loops: CDR1 SGHRS, CDR2 YFSETQ. V was pared by 0 bases and J by 6 bases, with 7 bases of the junction left unmatched. This CDR3 region has 15 residues. The CDR3 DNA sequence: TGCGCCAGCAGCTTGGGTCCCGGGACAGGATCTGAAGCTTTCTTT. The encoded protein is CASSLGPGTGSEAFF.

This clonotype showed up just a few times. The CDR3 region is CSAGLAGGGTDTQYF. The CDR3 bases are TGCAGTGCTGGTCTAGCGGGGGGGGGCACAGATACGCAGTATTTT. This chain joins TRBV20-1 and TRBJ2-3; 12 bases are a match to TRBD2. The trim removed 5 bases at V and 1 base at J, leaving 4 bases unmatched. The CDR3 spans 15 residues. Germline-derived CDR1 and CDR2 are DFQATT and SNEGSKA (reference sequence).

This chain links TRBV11-2 with TRBJ1-1; D gene uncertain. The CDR3 loop spans 12 amino acids. CDR1 is SGHAT, CDR2 FQNNGV, per germline. Deletions cut 3 bases from V and 6 bases from J, with 8 bases between. The CDR3 loop reads CASSFFGAEAFF. The DNA of the CDR3 is TGTGCCAGCAGCTTTTTTGGGGCTGAAGCTTTCTTT.

The chain joins TRBV20-1 to TRBJ2-7; 7 nucleotides agree with TRBD1. Germline V gene lookup returns CDR1 DFQATT and CDR2 SNEGSKA (reference sequence). The CDR3 extends over 12 amino acids. The V and J ends lost 4 bases and 6 bases, in that order; junction bases with no gene match: 6. The CDR3 DNA sequence: TGCAGTGCTACCACTGGGACAGCCGAGCAGTACTTC. It encodes CSATTGTAEQYF.